The sequence of this TCR beta chain was determined in a study of T cells in localized non-small cell lung cancer. Broader study findings: Adjacent lung held a median 57 of the top 100 tumor clones. The greatest T cell clonality was found in uninvolved adjacent lung (higher than in tumor). Higher blood T cell density went with longer overall survival.

Assay: immunoSEQ multiplex PCR; the TCRdb copy retains only in-frame clones and omits some. The sample carries 4,000 or so clones, around 25% recorded once. With 3 bases clipped from V and 9 bases from J, the junction kept 8 bases outside the gene matches. Germline values: CDR1 SGHNT, CDR2 YENEEA. CDR3 length equals 15 residues. This clone showed up just a few times. Its cognate antigen is unknown. The sequencing used lung tumor tissue, collected before any cancer treatment. The V gene is TRBV11-3, the J gene TRBJ1-5; 10 positions match TRBD1. The TCR comes from a woman aged 35 to 75 with stage I lung adenocarcinoma. The CDR3 here is CASSLIGTGEWPQHF. CDR3 nucleotides: TGTGCCAGCAGCTTGATCGGGACAGGGGAATGGCCCCAGCATTTT.